Presented here are 10 T cell receptor beta chains from one specimen sequenced in a study of blood T cell repertoires in COVID-19. Libraries were prepared by immunoSEQ multiplex PCR; TCRdb keeps only in-frame clonotypes and omits some of them. There are roughly 300,000 clones in the sample; 75% to 95% occur only once, and roughly 1.1% lies in the top ten. Sequencing was carried out using PBMCs or T cells enriched from blood (not recorded which). The receptors were sampled from a woman under 40 who had recovered from COVID-19.

The J gene is TRBJ2-1, the V gene TRBV7-9, with D possibly matching TRBD1 (8 bases). V was shortened by 3 bases and J by 15 bases, with 30 bases between the two germline ends. The CDR3 runs 17 residues. Germline loops: CDR1 SEHNR, CDR2 FQNEAQ (reference sequence). The CDR3 DNA is TGTGCCAGCAGCTTCCCGTGGTTAGACAGGGGAGGGGTGAGAGTGTTCTTC. Translated: CASSFPWLDRGGVRVFF.

The J gene is TRBJ2-2, the V gene TRBV29-1; D may be TRBD2 (5 bases). The CDR3 totals 11 residues. The V and J ends lost 6 bases and 6 bases respectively, with 8 bases between them. Germline V lookup: CDR1 SQVTM, CDR2 ANQGSEA. The CDR3 sequence: CSVAESGELFF. The DNA for the CDR3 is TGCAGCGTAGCGGAGTCCGGGGAGCTGTTTTTT.

The chain couples TRBV4-2 to TRBJ2-1, with D perhaps matching TRBD2 (6 bases). Trimming took off 0 bases at V and 0 bases at J, with 9 bases between the two ends. In germline, CDR1 is LGHNA, CDR2 YNFKEQ. The CDR3 is 16 residues long. The CDR3 sequence is CASSQEERVSYNEQFF. Here the CDR3 DNA reads TGTGCCAGCAGCCAAGAGGAGCGGGTCTCCTACAATGAGCAGTTCTTC.

The genes are TRBV7-3 and TRBJ1-1; D unresolved. The V gene lost 6 bases and the J gene lost 1 base, with 9 bases spanning the gap. The CDR3 has 13 residues. Germline V gene data show CDR1 as SGHTA and CDR2 as FQGTGA. The DNA of the CDR3 is TGTGCCAGCAGGTCGACACCGAACACTGAAGCTTTCTTT. Residues: CASRSTPNTEAFF.

The chain is built from TRBV9 and TRBJ2-7; a weak D match, TRBD2 (6 bases). Germline lookup yields CDR1 SGDLS and CDR2 YYNGEE. The CDR3 extends over 19 amino acids. Trimming removed 3 bases from V and 2 bases from J, with 27 bases in between. The CDR3 DNA sequence: TGTGCCAGCAGCGGAGACCGGGGAGCTGGGTTTAGCGGTGCCTACGAGCAGTACTTC. Amino acid sequence: CASSGDRGAGFSGAYEQYF.

The rearrangement links TRBV28 to TRBJ2-7; TRBD2 agrees at 9 bases. Germline assignment: CDR1 MDHEN and CDR2 SYDVKM. The junction had 9 bases not matched to a gene; V was cut back by 6 bases and J by 3 bases. The CDR3 extends over 15 amino acids. The CDR3: CASRPPGLARYEQYF. The CDR3 nucleotides are TGTGCCAGCAGGCCCCCGGGACTAGCCCGCTACGAGCAGTACTTC. Full variable domain (missing parts from reference TRBV28 and TRBJ2-7): DVKVTQSSRYLVKRTGEKVFLECVQDMDHENMFWYRQDPGLGLRLIYFSYDVKMKEKGDIPEGYSVSREKKERFSLILESASTNQTSMYLCASRPPGLARYEQYFGPGTRLTVT.

The chain joins TRBV10-2 to TRBJ1-2; D possibly corresponds to TRBD1 (6 bases). V lost 2 bases to trimming and J lost 7 bases, with 8 bases between them. Per germline, CDR1 WSHSY and CDR2 SAAADI. The CDR3 has 12 residues. This chain's CDR3 is CASSERTAGYTF. The CDR3 DNA reads TGCGCCAGCAGTGAGAGGACAGCTGGCTACACCTTC.

This rearrangement joins TRBV5-1 to TRBJ2-7; 14 bases map to TRBD2. CDR1 is SGHRS and CDR2 is YFSETQ in the germline V gene. The CDR3 contains 16 residues. V was clipped by 0 bases and J by 9 bases; unmatched bases: 8. CDR3 loop: CASSLDETSGRVGQYF. CDR3 in DNA: TGCGCCAGCAGCTTGGACGAGACTAGCGGGAGGGTCGGGCAGTACTTC.

The genes are TRBV7-9 and TRBJ1-5, with 7 bases fitting TRBD1. The CDR3 consists of 14 residues. V was clipped by 4 bases and J by 5 bases; unmatched bases: 5. Germline lookup yields CDR1 SEHNR and CDR2 FQNEAQ (reference sequence). The CDR3 region has the DNA TGTGCCAGCAGCTCCGGGACAGCATATCAGCCCCAGCATTTT. Its protein is CASSSGTAYQPQHF.

The rearrangement links TRBV7-6 to TRBJ2-3; TRBD2 matches at 7 bases. Trimming removed 7 bases from V and 0 bases from J; junction bases left unmatched: 4. Germline values: CDR1 SGHVS, CDR2 FNYEAQ. The CDR3 is 14 residues long. The CDR3 DNA follows: TGTGCCAGCACCCTAGCGGCTAGCACAGATACGCAGTATTTT. Amino acid sequence: CASTLAASTDTQYF.